This T cell receptor beta chain was sequenced in a study of T cells in Graves' hyperthyroidism and ophthalmopathy. Study findings and constraints: Model output signaled ophthalmopathy a median around 6.9 months ahead of onset. The majority of expanded thyroid clonotypes above 0.001 also appeared in blood.

This clonotype was seen only a few times. Its antigen is still unknown. This CDR3 region has 18 residues. The germline V and J ends were trimmed by 3 bases and 2 bases, with 20 bases remaining between them. Researchers took RNA transcripts and amplified the TCR beta CDR3 regions from them. The HTBI primer set was used in a first-round RT-PCR of the TCR CDR3. TCRdb reprocessed the multiplex PCR reads with MiXCR, giving one entry per CDR3 protein. The sample records about 250,000 distinct CDR3 sequences, roughly 20% being singletons. Exclusion of a patient resulted from uncontrolled infection, other autoimmune disease, pregnancy or lactation. The study based diagnoses on clinical symptoms, serum thyroxine and TRAb, thyroid ultrasound and orbital computed tomography.

The source material was blood. The V gene is TRBV12-3 or TRBV12-4, the J gene TRBJ1-5; unclear D gene. The source of this sequence is a man aged 25 to 45 with Graves' ophthalmopathy. The CDR3 region is CASSFAPRVGYGNQPQHF. The DNA for the CDR3 is TGTGCCAGCAGTTTTGCCCCCCGGGTAGGGTATGGCAATCAGCCCCAGCATTTT.